This T cell receptor (beta chain) was captured by sequencing in a study of blood T cell repertoires in COVID-19. Profiling relied on immunoSEQ multiplex PCR, and the TCRdb table lists in-frame clones only, not all of them. Among 300,000 to 400,000 clones listed, around nine tenths were seen once. CDR3 size: 16 residues. CDR1 MGHRA and CDR2 YSYEKL come from the germline V gene. Trimming removed 0 bases from V and 8 bases from J, with 14 bases in between. Cohort 3 donors were reported recovered after two negative PCRs, clearance, or symptom resolution. This clone showed up just once. The J gene is TRBJ1-6, the V gene TRBV4-1, with a possible D match to TRBD1 (5 bases). This TCR was recovered from a woman aged 18-30 years who had recovered from COVID-19. Sequenced material: PBMCs or T cells enriched from blood (not recorded which). The CDR3 DNA follows: TGCGCCAGCAGCCAAGAGTGGTCAGGGCCGGATTCACCCCTCCACTTT. Translation gives CASSQEWSGPDSPLHF.